The rows below give T cell receptor beta chains drawn from one sample of a study of T cells after yellow fever vaccination. TCRdb recomputed calls from the 5' RACE reads with MiXCR, one row per CDR3 protein. This sample has fewer than 650,000 distinct CDR3 sequences; roughly a fifth occur once, and the top ten carry roughly a sixth. The sample was PBMCs, taken roughly 20 days after the first yellow fever vaccination. These receptors were obtained from a man aged 18 to 29 who received the YFV17D yellow fever vaccine. Each CDR3 is given with its conserved first and last residue. A D gene is named only where the DNA matches it firmly. Clone size is stated in some rows and not others, as once, few, many or a class when expanded.

>.|.|TRBJ1-2|TRBV12-3/TRBV12-4
CASSLSRSNYGYTF
TGTGCCAGCAGTTTAAGTCGGTCTAACTATGGCTACACCTTC
>few|TRBD1|TRBJ2-1|TRBV18
CASSPTGDNEQFF
TGTGCCAGCTCGCCTACAGGGGACAATGAGCAGTTCTTC
>.|.|TRBJ2-7|TRBV4-1
CASSQDIEGGFTYEQYF
TGCGCCAGCAGCCAAGATATTGAGGGGGGTTTCACCTACGAGCAGTACTTC
>few|TRBD1|TRBJ2-1|TRBV2
CATTRTGGKYNEQFF
TGTGCCACCACAAGGACAGGTGGAAAATACAATGAGCAGTTCTTC
>.|TRBD1|TRBJ2-3|TRBV14
CASSPQQGTDTQYF
TGTGCCAGCAGCCCCCAACAGGGGACAGATACGCAGTATTTT
>few|.|TRBJ2-1|TRBV24-1
CATSPRSRGGNEQFF
TGTGCCACCAGCCCCCGATCAAGAGGGGGCAATGAGCAGTTCTTC
>.|.|TRBJ2-5|TRBV6-2/TRBV6-3
CASSRGLLPEEETQYF
TGTGCCAGCAGTCGGGGTCTCCTACCGGAGGAAGAGACCCAGTACTTC
>few|TRBD2|TRBJ2-1|TRBV3-1
CASSQRPGLAGNEQFF
TGTGCCAGCAGCCAACGACCGGGACTAGCGGGTAATGAGCAGTTCTTC
>few|.|TRBJ2-5|TRBV25-1
CASSDIFAIDTETQYF
TGTGCCAGCAGTGACATTTTTGCCATCGACACTGAGACCCAGTACTTC
>many|TRBD2|TRBJ2-1|TRBV6-2/TRBV6-3
CASSSSGGAWEQFF
TGTGCCAGCAGCTCAAGCGGGGGGGCGTGGGAGCAGTTCTTC